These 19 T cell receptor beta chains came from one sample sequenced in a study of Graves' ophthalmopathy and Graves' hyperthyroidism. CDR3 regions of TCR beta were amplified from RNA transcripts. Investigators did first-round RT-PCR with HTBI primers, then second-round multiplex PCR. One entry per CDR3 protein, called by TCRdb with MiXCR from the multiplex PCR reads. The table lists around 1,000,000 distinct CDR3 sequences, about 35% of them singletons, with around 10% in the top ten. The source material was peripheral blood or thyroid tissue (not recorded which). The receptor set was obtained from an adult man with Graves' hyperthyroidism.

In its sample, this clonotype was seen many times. The CDR3 DNA is TGTGCCAGCAGCTTAGCCAGGGGATCGCCCTACGAGCAGTACTTC. The encoded protein is CASSLARGSPYEQYF. The V gene is TRBV7-8, the J gene TRBJ2-7; maybe TRBD1 (6 bases). The germline V gene has CDR1 SGHVS and CDR2 FQNEAQ. This CDR3 is built from 15 residues. Trimming stripped 0 bases from V and 2 bases from J, with 11 bases between.

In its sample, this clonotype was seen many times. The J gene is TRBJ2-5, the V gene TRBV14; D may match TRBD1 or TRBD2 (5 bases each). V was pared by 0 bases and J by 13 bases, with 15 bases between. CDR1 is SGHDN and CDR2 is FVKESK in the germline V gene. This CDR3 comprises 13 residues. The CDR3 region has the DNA TGTGCCAGCAGCCAAGATCCGGGACGGGTCCGGTACTTC. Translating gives CASSQDPGRVRYF.

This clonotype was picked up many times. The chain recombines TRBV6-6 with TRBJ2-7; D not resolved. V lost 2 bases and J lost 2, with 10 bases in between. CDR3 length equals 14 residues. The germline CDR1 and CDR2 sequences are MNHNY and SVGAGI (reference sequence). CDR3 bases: TGTGCCAGCAGTTACATTCTTGGGACCTACGAGCAGTACTTC. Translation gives CASSYILGTYEQYF.

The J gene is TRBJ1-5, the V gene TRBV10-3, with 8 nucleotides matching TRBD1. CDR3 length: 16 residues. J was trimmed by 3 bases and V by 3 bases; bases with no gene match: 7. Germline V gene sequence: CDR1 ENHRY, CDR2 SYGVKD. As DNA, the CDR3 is TGTGCCATCAGTGACACCGGGACAGGTTACAATCAGCCCCAGCATTTT. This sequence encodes CAISDTGTGYNQPQHF.

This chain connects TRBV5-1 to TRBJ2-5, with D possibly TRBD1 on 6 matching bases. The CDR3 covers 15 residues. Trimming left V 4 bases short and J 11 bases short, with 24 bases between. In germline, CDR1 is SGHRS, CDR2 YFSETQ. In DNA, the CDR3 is TGCGCCAGCAGCCCGACTATTAGACAGGACAATGAGCAGTACTTC. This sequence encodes CASSPTIRQDNEQYF.

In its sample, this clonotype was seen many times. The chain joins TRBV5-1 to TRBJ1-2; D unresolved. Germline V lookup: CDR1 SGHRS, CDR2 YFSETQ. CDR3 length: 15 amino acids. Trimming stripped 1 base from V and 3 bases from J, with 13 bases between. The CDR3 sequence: CASSLRGIVDYGYTF. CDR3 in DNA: TGCGCCAGCAGCTTGCGAGGGATCGTCGACTATGGCTACACCTTC.

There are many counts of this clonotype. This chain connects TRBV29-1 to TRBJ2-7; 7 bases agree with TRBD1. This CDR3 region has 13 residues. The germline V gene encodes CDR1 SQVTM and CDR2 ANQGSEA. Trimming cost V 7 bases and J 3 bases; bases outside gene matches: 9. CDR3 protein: CSAGDRDYYEQYF. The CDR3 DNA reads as TGCAGCGCAGGAGACAGGGATTACTACGAGCAGTACTTC.

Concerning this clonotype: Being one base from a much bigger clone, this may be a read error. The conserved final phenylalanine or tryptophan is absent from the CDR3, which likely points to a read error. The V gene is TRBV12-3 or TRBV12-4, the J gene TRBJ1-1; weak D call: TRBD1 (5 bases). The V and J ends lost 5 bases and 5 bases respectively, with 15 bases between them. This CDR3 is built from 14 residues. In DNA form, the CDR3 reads TGTGCCAGCAGTAACAATGGCGGGGGAACTGAAGCTTTCCTT. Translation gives CASSNNGGGTEAFL.

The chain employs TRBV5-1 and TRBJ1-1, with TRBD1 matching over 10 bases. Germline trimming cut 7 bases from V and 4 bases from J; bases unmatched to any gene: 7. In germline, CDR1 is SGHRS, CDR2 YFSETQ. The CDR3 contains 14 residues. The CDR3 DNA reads TGCGCCAGCCAACGGGACAGGGGCGGCACTGAAGCTTTCTTT. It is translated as CASQRDRGGTEAFF.

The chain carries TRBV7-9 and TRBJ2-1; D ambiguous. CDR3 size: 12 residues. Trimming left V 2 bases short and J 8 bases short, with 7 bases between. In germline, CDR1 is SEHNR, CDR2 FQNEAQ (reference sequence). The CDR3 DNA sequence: TGTGCCAGCAGCTTATTCCCCCATGAGCAGTTCTTC. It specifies CASSLFPHEQFF. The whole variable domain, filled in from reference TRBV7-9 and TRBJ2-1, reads DTGVSQNPRHKITKRGQNVTFRCDPISEHNRLYWYRQTLGQGPEFLTYFQNEAQLEKSRLLSDRFSAERPKGSFSTLEIQRTEQGDSAMYLCASSLFPHEQFFGPGTRLTVL.

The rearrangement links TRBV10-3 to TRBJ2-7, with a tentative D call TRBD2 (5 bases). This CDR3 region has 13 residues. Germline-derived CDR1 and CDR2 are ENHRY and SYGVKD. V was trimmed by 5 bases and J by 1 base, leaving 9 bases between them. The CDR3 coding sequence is TGTGCCATCAGTCCGACTAAGTCCTACGAGCAGTACTTC. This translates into CAISPTKSYEQYF.

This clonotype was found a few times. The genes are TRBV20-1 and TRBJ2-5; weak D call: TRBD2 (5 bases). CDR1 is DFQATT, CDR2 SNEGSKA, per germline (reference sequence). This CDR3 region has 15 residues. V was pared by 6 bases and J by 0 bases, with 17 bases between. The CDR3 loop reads CSAPKFRGNQETQYF. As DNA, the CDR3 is TGCAGTGCCCCCAAATTCCGGGGAAACCAAGAGACCCAGTACTTC.

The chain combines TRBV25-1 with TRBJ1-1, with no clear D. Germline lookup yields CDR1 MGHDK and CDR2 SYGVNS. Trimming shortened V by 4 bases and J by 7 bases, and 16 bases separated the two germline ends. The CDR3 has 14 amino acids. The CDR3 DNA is TGTGCCAGCAGTGCCCAAGGGATCGTGGGTGAAGCTTTCTTT. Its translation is CASSAQGIVGEAFF.

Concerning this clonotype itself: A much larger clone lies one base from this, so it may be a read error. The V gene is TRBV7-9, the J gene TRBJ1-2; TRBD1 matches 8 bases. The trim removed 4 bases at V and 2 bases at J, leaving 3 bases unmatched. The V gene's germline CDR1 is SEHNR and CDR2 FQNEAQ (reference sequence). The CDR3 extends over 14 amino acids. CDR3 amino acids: CASSYGTGNYGYTF. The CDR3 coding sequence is TGTGCCAGCAGCTACGGGACAGGCAACTATGGCTACACCTTC.

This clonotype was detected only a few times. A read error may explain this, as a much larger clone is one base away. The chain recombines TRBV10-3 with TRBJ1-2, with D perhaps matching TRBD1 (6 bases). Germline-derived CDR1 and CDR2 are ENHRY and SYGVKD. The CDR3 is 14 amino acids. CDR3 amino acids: CASSPYRVNYGYTF. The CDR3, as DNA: TGTGCCAGCAGTCCCTACAGGGTTAACTATGGCTACACCTTC.

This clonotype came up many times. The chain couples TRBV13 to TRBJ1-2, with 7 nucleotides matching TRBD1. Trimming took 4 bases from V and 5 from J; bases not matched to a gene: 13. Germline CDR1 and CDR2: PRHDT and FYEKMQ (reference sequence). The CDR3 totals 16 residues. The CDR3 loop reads CASSWKSTGLSYGYTF. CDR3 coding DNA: TGTGCCAGCAGCTGGAAATCGACAGGGTTGTCATATGGCTACACCTTC.

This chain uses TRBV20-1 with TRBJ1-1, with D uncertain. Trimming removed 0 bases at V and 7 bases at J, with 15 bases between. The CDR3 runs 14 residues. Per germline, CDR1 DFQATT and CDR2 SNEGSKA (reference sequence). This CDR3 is CSARDGKSLGEAFF. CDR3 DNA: TGCAGTGCTAGAGATGGGAAGTCGTTGGGTGAAGCTTTCTTT.

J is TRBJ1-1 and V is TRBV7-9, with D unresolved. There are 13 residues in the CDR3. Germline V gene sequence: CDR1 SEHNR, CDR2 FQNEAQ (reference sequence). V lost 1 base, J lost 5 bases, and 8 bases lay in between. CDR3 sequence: CASSLVPYTEAFF. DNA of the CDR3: TGTGCCAGCAGCTTAGTGCCGTATACTGAAGCTTTCTTT.

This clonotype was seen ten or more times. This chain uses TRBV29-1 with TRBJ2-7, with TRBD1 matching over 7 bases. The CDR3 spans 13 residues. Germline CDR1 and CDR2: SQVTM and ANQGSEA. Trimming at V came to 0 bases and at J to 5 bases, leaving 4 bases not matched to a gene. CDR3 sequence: CSVEEKGANEQYF. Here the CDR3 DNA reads TGCAGCGTTGAAGAGAAGGGGGCCAACGAGCAGTACTTC.